This T cell receptor beta chain comes out of a study of cytomegalovirus exposure and HLA in healthy donors. The data were produced by immunoSEQ multiplex PCR, yet TCRdb's version contains in-frame clones alone and is incomplete. The table records approximately 170,000 clones, 85% of them present only once. Germline assignment: CDR1 MNHNS and CDR2 SASEGT. This CDR3 has 15 amino acids. Between the trimmed V and J ends, which lost 1 base and 0 bases, there was a span of 7 bases. This sequence joins TRBV6-1 and TRBJ2-1; D gene unclear. Specimen: PBMCs. This TCR was sampled from a man younger than 35 in good health and CMV-seropositive. The CDR3 sequence: CASSEVGYSYNEQFF. CDR3 nucleotides: TGTGCCAGCAGTGAAGTCGGGTACTCCTACAATGAGCAGTTCTTC.